Listed below are T cell receptor beta chains from one sample, sequenced in a study of blood T cells in healthy people across ages. A single record per CDR3 protein comes from TCRdb applying MiXCR to the 5' RACE reads. Of about a million distinct CDR3 sequences listed, roughly 50% were seen once; the top ten hold around 15%. The sequenced sample consisted of blood. The receptor source for this set is a man aged 25 to 40 in good health. The CDR3 runs from the conserved cysteine through the conserved F or W. The D gene is left open where the match is weak. Where a row states a size, it is once, few, many or the class of an expanded clone; other rows omit it.

d_call j_call v_call clone_size cdr3_aa cdr3_nt
. TRBJ2-1 TRBV6-5 . CASSYSGGLANEQFF TGTGCCAGCAGTTACTCGGGGGGACTTGCTAATGAGCAGTTCTTC
. TRBJ2-1 TRBV5-1 few CASSLDPGASYNEQFF TGCGCCAGCAGCTTGGATCCGGGGGCGTCATACAATGAGCAGTTCTTC
. TRBJ1-2 TRBV6-1 few CASSEYSDGYTF TGTGCCAGCAGTGAATATAGTGACGGCTACACCTTC
TRBD2 TRBJ2-1 TRBV20-1 . CSATSAGGYNEQFF TGCAGCGCTACGTCAGCGGGGGGTTACAATGAGCAGTTCTTC
. TRBJ1-2 TRBV29-1 few CSVDGWEAGYTF TGCAGCGTTGATGGATGGGAGGCTGGCTACACCTTC
. TRBJ2-2 TRBV11-1 few CASSLEQGRNTGELFF TGTGCCAGCAGCTTAGAGCAGGGAAGGAACACCGGGGAGCTGTTTTTT
. TRBJ2-7 TRBV18 many CASSPQGSYEQYF TGTGCCAGCAGCCCACAGGGCTCCTACGAGCAGTACTTC
. TRBJ2-3 TRBV9 . CAGSVSWRKDTQYF TGTGCCGGCAGCGTATCGTGGAGGAAAGATACGCAGTATTTT
. TRBJ2-1 TRBV28 . CASSSTWTPLRTQFF TGTGCCAGCAGTTCCACGTGGACGCCGCTACGGACTCAGTTCTTC
. TRBJ1-1 TRBV7-3 . CASEKVDTEAFF TGTGCCAGCGAAAAAGTCGACACTGAAGCTTTCTTT
TRBD2 TRBJ2-2 TRBV27 few CASSDSGGVNTGELFF TGTGCCAGCAGTGATAGCGGGGGGGTGAACACCGGGGAGCTGTTTTTT
. TRBJ1-4 TRBV3-1 . CASSQEGVQEKLFF TGTGCCAGCAGCCAAGAAGGGGTACAGGAAAAACTGTTTTTT
. TRBJ2-1 TRBV4-2 . CASSQEVAAGGLYNEQFF TGTGCCAGCAGCCAAGAGGTGGCGGCAGGGGGACTCTACAATGAGCAGTTCTTC
TRBD1 TRBJ1-4 TRBV4-1 . CASSQTGTGGLNEKLFF TGCGCCAGCAGCCAAACCGGGACAGGGGGTCTTAATGAAAAACTGTTTTTT
TRBD2 TRBJ2-1 TRBV5-1 . CASTPGGEELFF TGCGCCAGCACTCCCGGGGGGGAGGAGCTGTTCTTC
TRBD2 TRBJ2-1 TRBV7-2 . CASSRTSGANEQFF TGTGCCAGCTCACGGACTAGCGGGGCTAATGAGCAGTTCTTC
. TRBJ2-3 TRBV20-1 . CSARDQAYTDTQYF TGCAGTGCTAGAGATCAAGCCTACACAGATACGCAGTATTTT
TRBD2 TRBJ2-7 TRBV2 few CASRPSGGQNEQYF TGTGCCAGCAGACCTAGCGGGGGGCAGAACGAGCAGTACTTC
TRBD2 TRBJ2-3 TRBV5-1 few CASRAGPGDTQYF TGCGCCAGCAGAGCGGGGCCGGGAGATACGCAGTATTTT
. TRBJ2-5 TRBV6-1 . CASTLGTGETQYF TGTGCCAGCACCCTAGGGACGGGGGAGACCCAGTACTTC
. TRBJ2-7 TRBV20-1 . CSARSIGGDTQYF TGCAGTGCTAGATCTATAGGCGGGGACACCCAGTACTTC
. TRBJ1-4 TRBV5-4 . CASSSQDGSEKLFF TGTGCCAGCAGCAGTCAGGACGGATCGGAAAAACTGTTTTTT
TRBD1 TRBJ2-3 TRBV12-3/TRBV12-4 . CASSPDRADPITDTQYF TGTGCCAGCAGTCCGGACAGGGCCGACCCAATCACAGATACGCAGTATTTT
TRBD2 TRBJ2-7 TRBV4-3 . CANSQDSGALYEQYF TGCGCCAACAGCCAAGATAGCGGGGCCCTCTACGAGCAGTACTTC
. TRBJ2-7 TRBV20-1 . CSARDRDGLYYEQYF TGCAGTGCTAGAGATCGGGACGGACTCTACTACGAGCAGTACTTC
TRBD1 TRBJ2-2 TRBV7-9 once CASTTGQAYTGELFF TGTGCCAGCACCACGGGACAGGCGTACACCGGGGAGCTGTTTTTT
. TRBJ2-7 TRBV30 . CAGELETNEQYF TGTGCCGGGGAACTCGAGACGAACGAGCAGTACTTC
. TRBJ2-7 TRBV9 . CASSVATVSYEQYF TGTGCCAGCAGCGTAGCAACAGTCTCCTACGAGCAGTACTTC
. TRBJ2-5 TRBV6-6 . CASSQGHQGTQYF TGTGCCAGCAGCCAGGGACATCAAGGGACCCAGTACTTC
TRBD2 TRBJ2-7 TRBV7-9 . CASSLAPGREDEQYF TGTGCCAGCAGCTTAGCGCCAGGGAGGGAGGACGAGCAGTACTTC
. TRBJ2-1 TRBV5-1 . CASSWGAQTNEQFF TGCGCCAGCAGCTGGGGGGCCCAAACCAATGAGCAGTTCTTC
. TRBJ1-2 TRBV6-5 . CAIKKGRQSRGYTF TGTGCCATCAAGAAAGGGAGACAGAGCCGTGGCTACACCTTC
. TRBJ2-7 TRBV28 . CASTLRDRISYEQYF TGTGCCAGCACCCTTCGAGACAGGATCTCCTACGAGCAGTACTTC
. TRBJ2-3 TRBV20-1 . CSARRLTDTQYF TGCAGTGCTAGGCGGTTAACAGATACGCAGTATTTT
. TRBJ1-6 TRBV20-1 many CSARDRRSPLHF TGCAGTGCTAGAGATCGGCGGTCACCCCTCCACTTT
. TRBJ1-1 TRBV7-3 . CASSPRTQTEAFF TGTGCCAGCAGCCCGAGAACGCAGACTGAAGCTTTCTTT
. TRBJ2-3 TRBV29-1 . CSVEGGDGTDTQYF TGCAGCGTTGAAGGTGGCGACGGCACAGATACGCAGTATTTT
. TRBJ2-3 TRBV11-2 . CASSNRADTQYF TGTGCCAGCAGCAACAGGGCGGATACGCAGTATTTT
TRBD2 TRBJ2-1 TRBV9 . CASSPWTSAKNEQFF TGTGCCAGCAGCCCGTGGACTAGCGCAAAGAATGAGCAGTTCTTC
. TRBJ2-7 TRBV24-1 . CATSDGGPSYEQYF TGTGCCACCAGTGATGGCGGTCCCTCCTACGAGCAGTACTTC
. TRBJ2-5 TRBV27 many CASSLGSFETQYF TGTGCCAGCAGTTTAGGTAGTTTCGAGACCCAGTACTTC
. TRBJ1-1 TRBV25-1 . CASSEYGREAFF TGTGCCAGCAGTGAATACGGCCGTGAAGCTTTCTTT
. TRBJ2-1 TRBV6-6 many CASSYLPRDIYNEQFF TGTGCCAGCAGTTACTTGCCGAGGGATATTTACAATGAGCAGTTCTTC
TRBD1 TRBJ1-5 TRBV3-1 . CASSDRGAGNQPQHF TGTGCCAGCAGCGACAGGGGAGCCGGCAATCAGCCCCAGCATTTT
. TRBJ2-5 TRBV5-1 once CASSLEGVGQETQYF TGCGCCAGCAGCTTGGAGGGGGTAGGCCAAGAGACCCAGTACTTC
. TRBJ1-1 TRBV6-5 . CASRPPRGRNTEAFF TGTGCCAGCAGACCCCCCCGTGGGAGGAACACTGAAGCTTTCTTT
. TRBJ2-5 TRBV27 . CASRPTGAGTQYF TGTGCCAGCAGACCGACAGGCGCGGGGACCCAGTACTTC
. TRBJ2-1 TRBV9 . CASSVGRMAHEQFF TGTGCCAGCAGCGTAGGTCGGATGGCCCATGAGCAGTTCTTC
. TRBJ1-5 TRBV5-6 . CASSFRAASEQPQHF TGTGCCAGCAGCTTCCGGGCCGCAAGTGAACAGCCCCAGCATTTT
TRBD1 TRBJ2-2 TRBV6-1 . CASSNRGYTGELFF TGTGCCAGCAGTAACAGGGGATACACCGGGGAGCTGTTTTTT